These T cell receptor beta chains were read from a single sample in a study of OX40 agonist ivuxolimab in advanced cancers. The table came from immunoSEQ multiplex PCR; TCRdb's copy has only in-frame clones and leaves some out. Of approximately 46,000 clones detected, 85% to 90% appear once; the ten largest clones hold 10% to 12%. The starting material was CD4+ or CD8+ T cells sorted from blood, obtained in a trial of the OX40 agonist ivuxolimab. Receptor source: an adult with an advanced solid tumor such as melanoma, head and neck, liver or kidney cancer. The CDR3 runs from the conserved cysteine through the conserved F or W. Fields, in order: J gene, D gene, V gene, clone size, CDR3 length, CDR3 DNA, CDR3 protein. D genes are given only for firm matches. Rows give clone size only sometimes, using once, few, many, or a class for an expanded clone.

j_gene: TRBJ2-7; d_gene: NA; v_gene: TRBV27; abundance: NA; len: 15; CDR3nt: TGTGCCAGCAGTTTATCCGACTCTAGCTCCTACGAGCAGTACTTC; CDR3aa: CASSLSDSSSYEQYF
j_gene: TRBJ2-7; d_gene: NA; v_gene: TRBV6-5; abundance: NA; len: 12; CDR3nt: TGTGCCAGCAGCCGTGGAGCCTACGAGCAGTACTTC; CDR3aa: CASSRGAYEQYF
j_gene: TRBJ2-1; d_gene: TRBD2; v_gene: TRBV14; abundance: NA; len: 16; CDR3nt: TGTGCCAGCAGCCAATATCGGGAGGGCCCCTACAATGAGCAGTTCTTC; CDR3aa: CASSQYREGPYNEQFF
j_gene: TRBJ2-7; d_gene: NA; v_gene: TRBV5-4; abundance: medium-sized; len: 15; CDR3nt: TGTGCCAGCAGCCTGGGGAGAGGAAGAACCTACGAGCAGTACTTC; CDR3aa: CASSLGRGRTYEQYF
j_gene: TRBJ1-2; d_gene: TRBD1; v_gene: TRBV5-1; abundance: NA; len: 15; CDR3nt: TGCGCCAGCAGCCCCCGGGACAGGGGAGGCTATGGCTACACCTTC; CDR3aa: CASSPRDRGGYGYTF
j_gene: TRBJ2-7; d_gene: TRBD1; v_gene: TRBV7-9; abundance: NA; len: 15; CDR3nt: TGTGCCAGCAGCGCCCGGGACAGGGGTGAATACGAGCAGTACTTC; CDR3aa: CASSARDRGEYEQYF
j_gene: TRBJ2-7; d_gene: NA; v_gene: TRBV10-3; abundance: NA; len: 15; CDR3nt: TGTGCCATCAGTGAGTCGGGGCGGATCTCCTACGAGCAGTACTTC; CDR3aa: CAISESGRISYEQYF
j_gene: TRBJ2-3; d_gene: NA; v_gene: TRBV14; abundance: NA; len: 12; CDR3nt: TGTGCCAGCAGCCAAGTAAAAGATACGCAGTATTTT; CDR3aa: CASSQVKDTQYF
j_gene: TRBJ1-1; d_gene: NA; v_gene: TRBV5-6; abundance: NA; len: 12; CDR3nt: TGTGCCAGCAGCTTGGGTAGGCTTGAAGCTTTCTTT; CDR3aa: CASSLGRLEAFF
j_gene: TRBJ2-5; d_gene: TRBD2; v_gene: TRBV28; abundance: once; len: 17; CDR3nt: TGTGCCAGCAGTTTAAGGGAAGGGGGACTAGCAGGAGAGACCCAGTACTTC; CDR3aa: CASSLREGGLAGETQYF
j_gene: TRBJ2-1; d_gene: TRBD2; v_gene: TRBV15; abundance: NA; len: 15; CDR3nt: TGTGCCACCAGCACCTTAGCGGGGGGAGTGGTTGAGCAGTTCTTC; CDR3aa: CATSTLAGGVVEQFF
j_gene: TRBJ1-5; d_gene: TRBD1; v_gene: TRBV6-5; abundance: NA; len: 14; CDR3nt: TGTGCCAGCAGTGGGACAGGGGACAATCAGCCCCAGCATTTT; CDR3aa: CASSGTGDNQPQHF
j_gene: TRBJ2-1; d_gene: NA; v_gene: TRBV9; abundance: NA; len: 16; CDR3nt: TGTGCCAGCAGCGTGAATAGCGGAGGGGTTGGGGATGAGCAGTTCTTC; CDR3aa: CASSVNSGGVGDEQFF
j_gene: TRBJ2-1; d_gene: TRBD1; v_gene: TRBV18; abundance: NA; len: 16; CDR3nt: TGTGCCAGCTCACCAACGAGACAGGGGAGAGACAATGAGCAGTTCTTC; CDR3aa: CASSPTRQGRDNEQFF
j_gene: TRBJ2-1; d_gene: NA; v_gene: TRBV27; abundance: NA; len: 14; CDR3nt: TGTGCCAGCAGCGAGCGAATCGGCTACAATGAGCAGTTCTTC; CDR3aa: CASSERIGYNEQFF
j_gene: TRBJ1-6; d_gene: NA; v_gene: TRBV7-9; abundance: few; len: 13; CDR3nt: TGTGCCAGCAGCCCTCAGACCTCTCTCGCCCTCCACTTT; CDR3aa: CASSPQTSLALHF
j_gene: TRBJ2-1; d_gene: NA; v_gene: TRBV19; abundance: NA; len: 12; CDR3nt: TGTGCCAGTAGCCATAGGTACGGTGAGCAGTTCTTC; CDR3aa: CASSHRYGEQFF
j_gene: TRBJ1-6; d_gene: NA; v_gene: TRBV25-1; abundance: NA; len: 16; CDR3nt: TGTGCCAGCAGCCCCCCCGACTGGATCGCCAAGGGTCCCCTCCACTTT; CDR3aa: CASSPPDWIAKGPLHF
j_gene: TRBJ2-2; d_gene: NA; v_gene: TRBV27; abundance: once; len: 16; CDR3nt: TGTGCCAGCAGTCGGATCAGGTACCCGAACACCGGGGAGCTGTTTTTT; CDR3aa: CASSRIRYPNTGELFF
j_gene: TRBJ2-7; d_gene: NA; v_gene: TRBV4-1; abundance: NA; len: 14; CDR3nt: TGCGCCAGCAGCCCAGCGAGTGTTGTCTACGAGCAGTACTTC; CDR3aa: CASSPASVVYEQYF
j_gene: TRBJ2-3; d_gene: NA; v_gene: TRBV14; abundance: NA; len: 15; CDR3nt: TGTGCCAGCAGCCAAGATCCCCCTCGGGCAGATACGCAGTATTTT; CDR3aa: CASSQDPPRADTQYF
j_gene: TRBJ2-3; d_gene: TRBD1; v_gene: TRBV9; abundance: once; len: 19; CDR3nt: TGTGCCAGCAGCATTCGGGTCGAACAGGGGTCTACACCCACAGATACGCAGTATTTT; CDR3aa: CASSIRVEQGSTPTDTQYF
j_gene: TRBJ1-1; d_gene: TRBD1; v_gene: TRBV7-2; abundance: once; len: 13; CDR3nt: TGTGCCAGCAGCTTAGTAGGGACAGGGTATCAATTCTTT; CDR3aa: CASSLVGTGYQFF
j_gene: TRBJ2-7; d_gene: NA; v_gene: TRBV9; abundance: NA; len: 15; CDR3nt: TGTGCCAGCAGCGTAGAGGGCAGGGTGGGGAGCGAGCAGTACTTC; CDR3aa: CASSVEGRVGSEQYF
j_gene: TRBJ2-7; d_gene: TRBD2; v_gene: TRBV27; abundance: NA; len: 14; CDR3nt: TGTGCCAGCAGTTACTCGGGAGGGCCCTACGAGCAGTACTTC; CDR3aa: CASSYSGGPYEQYF
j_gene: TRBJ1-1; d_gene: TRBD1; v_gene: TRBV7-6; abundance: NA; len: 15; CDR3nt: TGTGCCAGCAGCTTCGTGGGGGACAGGGACACTGAAGCTTTCTTT; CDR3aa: CASSFVGDRDTEAFF
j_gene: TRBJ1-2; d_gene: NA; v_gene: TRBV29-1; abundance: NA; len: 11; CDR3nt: TGCAGCGTCACAAGGGACTATGGCTACACCTTC; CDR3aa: CSVTRDYGYTF
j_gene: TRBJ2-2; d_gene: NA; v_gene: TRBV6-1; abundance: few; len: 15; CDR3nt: TGTGCCAGCAGTGGAGGACTAGGGGGGGCCGGGGAGCTGTTTTTT; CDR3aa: CASSGGLGGAGELFF
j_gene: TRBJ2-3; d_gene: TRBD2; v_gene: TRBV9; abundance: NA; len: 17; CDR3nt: TGTGCCAGCAGTCGGAGGACTAGCGGGAGTGTCGAAGATACGCAGTATTTT; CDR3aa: CASSRRTSGSVEDTQYF
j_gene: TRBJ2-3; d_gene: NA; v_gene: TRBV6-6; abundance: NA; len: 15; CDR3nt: TGTGCCAGCAGTTCCCTGGGCATTGGCACAGATACGCAGTATTTT; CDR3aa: CASSSLGIGTDTQYF
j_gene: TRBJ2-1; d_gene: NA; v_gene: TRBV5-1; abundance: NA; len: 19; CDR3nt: TGCGCCAGCTGGGGGCCAGCCGGATCTAGCGGTAGCTCCTACAATGAGCAGTTCTTC; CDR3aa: CASWGPAGSSGSSYNEQFF
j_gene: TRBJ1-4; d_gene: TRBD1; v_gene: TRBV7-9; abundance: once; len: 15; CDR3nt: TGTGCCAGCAGCGGAGAGGGACAGGGGGATGAAAAACTGTTTTTT; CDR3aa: CASSGEGQGDEKLFF
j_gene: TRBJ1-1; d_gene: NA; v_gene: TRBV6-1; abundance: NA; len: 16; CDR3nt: TGTGCCAGCAGTGAACAGGATCCCCTCTTCAACACTGAAGCTTTCTTT; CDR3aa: CASSEQDPLFNTEAFF
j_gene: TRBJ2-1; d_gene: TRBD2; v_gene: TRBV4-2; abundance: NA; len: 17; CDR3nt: TGTGCCAGCAGCCAAGATGGTTGGGGGGGGTCCTACAATGAGCAGTTCTTC; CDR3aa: CASSQDGWGGSYNEQFF
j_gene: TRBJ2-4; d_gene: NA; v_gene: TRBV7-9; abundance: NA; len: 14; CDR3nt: TGTGCCAGCAGCTTGGGGGACGCCAAAAACATTCAGTACTTC; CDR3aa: CASSLGDAKNIQYF
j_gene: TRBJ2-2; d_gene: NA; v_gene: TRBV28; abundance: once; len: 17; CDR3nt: TGTGCCAGCAGTATTTCGACAGGCTATGCGAACACCGGGGAGCTGTTTTTT; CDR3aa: CASSISTGYANTGELFF
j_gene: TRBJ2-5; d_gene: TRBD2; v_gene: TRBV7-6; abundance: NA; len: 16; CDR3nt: TGTGCCAGCAGCATTGGACTAGCGGGGTTCCAAGAGACCCAGTACTTC; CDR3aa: CASSIGLAGFQETQYF